These 10 T cell receptor beta chains were sequenced from one sample in a study of T cell clonality in common variable immunodeficiency. TCRdb's table, derived via immunoSEQ multiplex PCR, lists solely in-frame clones and lacks some. This record lists roughly 42,000 clones, none seen once only, and the top ten clones contain roughly 2.8%. The sample taken for sequencing was peripheral blood mononuclear cells. These TCRs come from a person aged 18-70 years in good health.

This clone has a count of ten or more. The read finishes 3 residues shy of the CDR3 end, and the germline J gene is used to complete it. The chain has TRBV30 and TRBJ1-1, with TRBD1 as a possible D gene (5 bases). V was clipped by 3 bases and J by 3 bases, with 8 bases between them. Germline-derived CDR1 and CDR2 are GTSNPN and SVGIG (reference sequence). The CDR3 has 12 residues. Here the CDR3 reads CAWSPRDTEAFF. Partial CDR3 DNA: TGTGCCTGGAGCCCCAGGGACACTGAA. The complete variable domain, with remaining parts taken from reference TRBV30 and TRBJ1-1, reads SQTIHQWPATLVQPVGSPLSLECTVEGTSNPNLYWYRQAAGRGLQLLFYSVGIGQISSEVPQNLSASRPQDRQFILSSKKLLLSDSGFYLCAWSPRDTEAFFGQGTRLTVV.

This clone was observed many times. From the germline J gene comes the end of the CDR3, since the read stops 3 residues before it. The chain couples TRBV7-8 to TRBJ1-2; TRBD1 is a possible D gene (6 bases). The CDR3 is made up of 13 amino acids. Germline lookup yields CDR1 SGHVS and CDR2 FQNEAQ. CDR3 DNA (partial): TGTGCCAGCAGCTTTGCAGGGGCCCTCGGC. This codes for CASSFAGALG. The full CDR3 sequence reads CASSFAGALGYTF.

There are many counts of this clone. The sequence runs out 3 residues before the end of the CDR3; the remainder is reconstructed from the germline J gene. The chain has TRBV13 and TRBJ2-7; 10 nucleotides align to TRBD1. Germline loops: CDR1 PRHDT, CDR2 FYEKMQ (reference sequence). The CDR3 consists of 16 residues. With V trimmed by 4 bases and J by 4 bases, 10 bases remained unmatched. The CDR3 sequence: CASSSSPGQGLYEQYF. The CDR3 DNA, read in part, is TGTGCCAGCAGCTCTTCCCCGGGACAGGGGCTGTACGAG.

The table lists this clone with a few counts. With the read ending 3 residues before the CDR3 end, the germline J gene is used to fill in that end. The chain is built from TRBV7-6 and TRBJ1-5; D may be TRBD1 (5 bases). Germline V lookup: CDR1 SGHVS, CDR2 FNYEAQ. Trimming took 4 bases from V and 4 from J, leaving 8 bases between them. There are 13 residues in the CDR3. The CDR3 DNA, read in part, is TGTGCCAGCAGCTCGACAGCGAATCAGCCC. It translates to CASSSTANQP. The whole CDR3 protein is CASSSTANQPQHF.

This clone was picked up many times. The read comes to an end 3 residues before the CDR3 does, leaving the germline J gene to fill in the end. J is TRBJ2-5 and V is TRBV30; no definite D call. The CDR3 consists of 13 residues. Germline V gives CDR1 GTSNPN, CDR2 SVGIG (reference sequence). Between the trimmed V and J ends, which lost 2 bases and 2 bases, there was a span of 9 bases. The CDR3 sequence is CAWSPPGQETQYF. The covered CDR3 bases are TGTGCCTGGAGTCCACCAGGACAAGAGACC.

This clone has a count of ten or more. Read coverage stops 3 residues before the CDR3 terminus; the germline J gene supplies the remainder. This chain uses TRBV20-1 with TRBJ1-2, with D perhaps TRBD1 (5 bases). Per the germline V gene, CDR1 is DFQATT and CDR2 is SNEGSKA (reference sequence). V was trimmed by 0 bases and J by 2 bases, leaving 10 bases between them. The CDR3 runs 14 residues. The covered CDR3 bases are TGCAGTGCTAGAGATAGCACAGGAAACTATGGC. Its translation is CSARDSTGNYG. The CDR3 as a whole reads CSARDSTGNYGYTF.

The table lists this clone with many counts. The sequenced CDR3 bases are TGTGCCAGCAGCCCCCAGGATATAGCTAACTATGGC. This encodes CASSPQDIANYG. The full CDR3 reads CASSPQDIANYGYTF. The J gene is TRBJ1-2, the V gene TRBV12-3 or TRBV12-4; no firm D call. The read stops 3 residues short of the end of the CDR3; the missing end is completed from the germline J gene. V was clipped by 6 bases and J by 0 bases, with 14 bases between them. The CDR3 loop spans 15 amino acids.

This clone was found many times. The read stops 3 residues short of the end of the CDR3; the missing end is completed from the germline J gene. J is TRBJ2-3 and V is TRBV18; D might be TRBD2 (6 bases). There are 16 residues in the CDR3. The germline V gene has CDR1 KGHSH and CDR2 LQKENI. The germline V and J ends were trimmed by 3 bases and 0 bases, with 13 bases remaining between them. The CDR3 region is CASSPRGSVSTDTQYF. The sequenced part of the CDR3 DNA is TGTGCCAGCTCACCGCGGGGTTCAGTTAGCACAGATACG.

This clone came up many times. With the read ending 3 residues before the CDR3 end, the germline J gene is used to fill in that end. The rearrangement uses TRBV7-2 and TRBJ2-1; D not certain. The CDR3 has 13 residues. Germline loops: CDR1 SGHTA, CDR2 FQGNSA. V dropped 5 bases and J dropped 5 bases, with 10 bases sitting between them. The CDR3 here is CASSLKNNNEQFF. CDR3 DNA, as far as it was read: TGTGCCAGCAGCCTTAAGAACAACAATGAG.

In its sample, this clone was seen many times. The observed sequence ends 3 residues before the CDR3 terminus, with the missing tail filled in from the germline J gene. The genes are TRBV11-3 and TRBJ2-1, with 7 bases matching TRBD1. The ends lost 3 bases at V and 9 bases at J; junction bases unmatched: 5. From germline, CDR1 is SGHNT and CDR2 YENEEA. The CDR3 spans 13 residues. The CDR3 is CASSFDRVGEQFF. The DNA read from the CDR3 is TGTGCCAGCAGCTTCGACAGGGTCGGTGAG. The complete variable domain, with remaining parts taken from reference TRBV11-3 and TRBJ2-1, reads EAGVVQSPRYKIIEKKQPVAFWCNPISGHNTLYWYLQNLGQGPELLIRYENEEAVDDSQLPKDRFSAERLKGVDSTLKIQPAELGDSAVYLCASSFDRVGEQFFGPGTRLTVL.